This T cell receptor delta chain was identified in a study of gamma-delta T cells after stem cell transplantation. The CDR3 spans 18 residues. CDR1 and CDR2 (germline): GEAIGNYY, EKD. After removal of 0 bases from V and 0 bases from J, the junction contained 7 bases not matched to a gene. This clone was seen a few times. TCRdb reprocessed the RT-PCR reads through CATT. The sample consists of some 10,000 delta-chain clones, roughly 1.3% of them appearing once. This sequence originates from a human donor. It is not recorded whose cells these are; they may come from a transplant donor. Material: gamma-delta T cells. The rearrangement links TRDV2 to TRDJ1, with 12 bases lining up with TRDD3. The CDR3 region is CACDTVGWGIRYTDKLIF. CDR3 nucleotide sequence: TGTGCCTGTGACACCGTGGGCTGGGGGATACGGTACACCGATAAACTCATCTTT.